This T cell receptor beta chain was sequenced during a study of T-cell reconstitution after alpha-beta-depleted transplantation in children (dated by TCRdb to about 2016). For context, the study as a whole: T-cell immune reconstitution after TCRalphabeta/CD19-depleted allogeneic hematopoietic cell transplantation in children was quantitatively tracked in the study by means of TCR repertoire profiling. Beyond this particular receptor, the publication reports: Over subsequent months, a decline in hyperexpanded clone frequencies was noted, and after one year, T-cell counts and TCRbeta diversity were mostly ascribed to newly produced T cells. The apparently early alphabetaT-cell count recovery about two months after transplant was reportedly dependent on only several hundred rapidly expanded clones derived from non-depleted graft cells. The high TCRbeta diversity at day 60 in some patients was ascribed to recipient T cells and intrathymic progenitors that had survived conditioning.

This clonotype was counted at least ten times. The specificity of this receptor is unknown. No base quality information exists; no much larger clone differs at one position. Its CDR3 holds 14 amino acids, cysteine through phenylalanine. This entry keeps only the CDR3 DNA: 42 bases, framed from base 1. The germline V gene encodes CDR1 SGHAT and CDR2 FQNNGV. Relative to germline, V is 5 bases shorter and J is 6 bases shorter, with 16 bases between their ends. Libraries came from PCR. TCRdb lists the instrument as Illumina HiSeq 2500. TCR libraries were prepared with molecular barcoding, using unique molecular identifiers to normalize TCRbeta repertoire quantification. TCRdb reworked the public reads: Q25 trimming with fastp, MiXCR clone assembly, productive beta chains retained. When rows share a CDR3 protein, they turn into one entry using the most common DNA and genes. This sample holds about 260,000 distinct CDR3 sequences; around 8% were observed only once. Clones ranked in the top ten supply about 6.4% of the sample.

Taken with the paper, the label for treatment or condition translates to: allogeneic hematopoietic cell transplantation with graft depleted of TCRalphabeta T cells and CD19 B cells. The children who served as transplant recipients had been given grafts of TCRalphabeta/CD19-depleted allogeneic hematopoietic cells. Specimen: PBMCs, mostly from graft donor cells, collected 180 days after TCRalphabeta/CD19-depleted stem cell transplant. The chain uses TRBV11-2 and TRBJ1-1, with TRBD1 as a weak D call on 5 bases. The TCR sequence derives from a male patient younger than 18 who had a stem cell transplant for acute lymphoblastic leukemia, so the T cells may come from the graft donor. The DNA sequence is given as TGTGCCAGCAGCGCTTCCGTGTGGGGGTCTGAAGCTTTCTTT. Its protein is CASSASVWGSEAFF.